This TCR beta chain emerged from a study of blood T cells in healthy people across ages. Germline CDR1 and CDR2: SGHAT and FQNNGV. This CDR3 contains 14 residues. Trimming cost V 4 bases and J 5 bases; bases outside gene matches: 7. Next came a second PCR, run for about 6 to 12 cycles, which used a sample-barcoded 5' primer along with a J-beta primer mix. TCRdb re-called the 5' RACE reads through MiXCR, storing one row per CDR3 protein. In the table there are 750,000 or so distinct CDR3 sequences, around 25% of which are singletons. The sample also formed part of further work on T cells of mothers and their children.

The sequence derives from a boy under 18 in good health. Sequenced input: blood. The J gene is TRBJ2-7, the V gene TRBV11-2, with 8 bases identical to TRBD1. The CDR3 nucleotides read TGTGCCAGCAGCTGGACAGGGAGTGTAGACGAGCAGTACTTC. It encodes CASSWTGSVDEQYF.